This TCR beta chain appears in the sequencing data of a study of blood T cell repertoires in COVID-19. About the study: Material from acute and convalescent COVID-19 was sourced from the United States, Italy and Spain. The cDNA or gDNA used as material had been derived from T cells, B-cell-depleted T cells, or PBMCs.

The CDR3 loop spans 15 amino acids. The V and J ends lost 6 bases and 4 bases, in that order; junction bases with no gene match: 6. CDR1 and CDR2 from the germline V gene are MNHEY and SMNVEV (reference sequence). In the original analysis: How many nucleated cells were present was estimated from reference gene primer amplification. Sequenced by immunoSEQ multiplex PCR; TCRdb stores in-frame clones only, minus some. That table is the source of V, J and clone size, and D and trimming were worked out from the DNA. The profile covers 52,000 or so clones, with roughly 80% appearing a single time and about a sixth taken by the ten largest.

The source of this sequence is a man in his 70s with active COVID-19. Sample: peripheral blood. The genes are TRBV27 and TRBJ2-3, with 11 positions matching TRBD1. CDR3: CASSRTGGSADTQYF. The DNA of the CDR3 is TGTGCCAGCAGCAGGACAGGGGGCTCCGCAGATACGCAGTATTTT.